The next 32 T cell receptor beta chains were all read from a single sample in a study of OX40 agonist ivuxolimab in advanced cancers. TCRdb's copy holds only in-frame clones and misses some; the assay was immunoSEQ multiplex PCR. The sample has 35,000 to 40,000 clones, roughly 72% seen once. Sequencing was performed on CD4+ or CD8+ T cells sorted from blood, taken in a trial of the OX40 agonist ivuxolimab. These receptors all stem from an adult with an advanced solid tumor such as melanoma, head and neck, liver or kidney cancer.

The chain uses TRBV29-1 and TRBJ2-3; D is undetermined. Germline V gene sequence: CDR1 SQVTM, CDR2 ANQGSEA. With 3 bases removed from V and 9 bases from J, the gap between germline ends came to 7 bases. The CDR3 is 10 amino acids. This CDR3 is CSVDGSTQYF. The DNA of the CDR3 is TGCAGCGTTGATGGTTCCACGCAGTATTTT.

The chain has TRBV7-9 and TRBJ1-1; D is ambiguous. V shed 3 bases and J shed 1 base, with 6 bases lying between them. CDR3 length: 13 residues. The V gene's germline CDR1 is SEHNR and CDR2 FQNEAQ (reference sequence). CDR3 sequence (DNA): TGTGCCAGCAGCTTGAGGCCGAACACTGAAGCTTTCTTT. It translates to CASSLRPNTEAFF. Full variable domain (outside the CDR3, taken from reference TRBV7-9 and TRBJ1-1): DTGVSQNPRHKITKRGQNVTFRCDPISEHNRLYWYRQTLGQGPEFLTYFQNEAQLEKSRLLSDRFSAERPKGSFSTLEIQRTEQGDSAMYLCASSLRPNTEAFFGQGTRLTVV.

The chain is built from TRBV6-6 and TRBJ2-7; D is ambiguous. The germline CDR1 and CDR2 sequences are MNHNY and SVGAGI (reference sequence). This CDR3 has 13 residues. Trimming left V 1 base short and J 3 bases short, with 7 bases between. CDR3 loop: CASSYYDNYEQYF. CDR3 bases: TGTGCCAGCAGTTACTACGACAACTACGAGCAGTACTTC.

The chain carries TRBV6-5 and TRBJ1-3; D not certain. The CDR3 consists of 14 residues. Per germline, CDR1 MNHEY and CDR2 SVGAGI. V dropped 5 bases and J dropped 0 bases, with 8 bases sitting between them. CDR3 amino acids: CASSAADSGNTIYF. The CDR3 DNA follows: TGTGCCAGCAGTGCAGCAGACTCTGGAAACACCATATATTTT.

The CDR3 loop reads CASSSHLDRGTDTQYF. The CDR3 DNA is TGTGCCAGCAGCTCACACCTGGACAGGGGGACAGATACGCAGTATTTT. The V gene is TRBV11-2, the J gene TRBJ2-3; 10 nucleotides agree with TRBD1. The CDR3 loop spans 16 amino acids. V shed 4 bases, J shed 3 bases, and the junction held 7 bases outside the gene matches. CDR1 SGHAT and CDR2 FQNNGV come from the germline V gene.

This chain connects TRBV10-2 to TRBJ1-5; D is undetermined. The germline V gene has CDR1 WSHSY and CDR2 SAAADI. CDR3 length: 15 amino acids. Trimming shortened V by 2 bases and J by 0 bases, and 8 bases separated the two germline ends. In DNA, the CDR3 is TGCGCCAGCAGTGAGGAGGCCTATAGCAATCAGCCCCAGCATTTT. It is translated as CASSEEAYSNQPQHF.

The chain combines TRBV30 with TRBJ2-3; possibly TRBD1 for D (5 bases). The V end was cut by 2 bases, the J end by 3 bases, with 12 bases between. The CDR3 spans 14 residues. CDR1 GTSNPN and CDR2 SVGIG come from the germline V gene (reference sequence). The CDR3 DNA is TGTGCCTGGAGTAAGGGGAAGGGGACAGATACGCAGTATTTT. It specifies CAWSKGKGTDTQYF.

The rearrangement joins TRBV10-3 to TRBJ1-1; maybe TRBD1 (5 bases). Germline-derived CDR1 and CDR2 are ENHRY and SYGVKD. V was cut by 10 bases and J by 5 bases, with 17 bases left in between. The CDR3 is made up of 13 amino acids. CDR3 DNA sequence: TGTGCCACCGACCATGGGGGGAAGACTGAAGCTTTCTTT. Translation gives CATDHGGKTEAFF.

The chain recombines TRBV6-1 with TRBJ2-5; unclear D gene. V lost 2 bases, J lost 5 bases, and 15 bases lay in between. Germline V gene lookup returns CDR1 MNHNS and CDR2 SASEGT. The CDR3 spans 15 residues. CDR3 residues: CASSEIGVARETQYF. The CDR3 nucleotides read TGTGCCAGCAGTGAAATTGGGGTAGCTCGGGAGACCCAGTACTTC.

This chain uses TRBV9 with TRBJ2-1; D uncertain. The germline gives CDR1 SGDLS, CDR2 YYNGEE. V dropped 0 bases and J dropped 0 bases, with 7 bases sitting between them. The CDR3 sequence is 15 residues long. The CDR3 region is CASSVDVHSYNEQFF. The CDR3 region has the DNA TGTGCCAGCAGCGTAGACGTGCACTCCTACAATGAGCAGTTCTTC. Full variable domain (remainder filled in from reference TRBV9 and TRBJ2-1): DSGVTQTPKHLITATGQRVTLRCSPRSGDLSVYWYQQSLDQGLQFLIQYYNGEERAKGNILERFSAQQFPDLHSELNLSSLELGDSALYFCASSVDVHSYNEQFFGPGTRLTVL.

CDR3 residues: CASSWVGGSGQPQHF. DNA of the CDR3: TGTGCCAGCAGCTGGGTCGGAGGTTCGGGTCAGCCCCAGCATTTT. The chain combines TRBV28 with TRBJ1-5; D is undetermined. This CDR3 comprises 15 residues. Looked up from germline, CDR1 is MDHEN and CDR2 is SYDVKM. V was pared by 6 bases and J by 6 bases, with 18 bases between.

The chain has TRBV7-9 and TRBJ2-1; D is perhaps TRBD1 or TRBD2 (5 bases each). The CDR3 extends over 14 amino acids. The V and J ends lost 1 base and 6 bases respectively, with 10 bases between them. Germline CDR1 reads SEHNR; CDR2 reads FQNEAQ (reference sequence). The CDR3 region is CASSLGGVVNEQFF. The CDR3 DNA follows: TGTGCCAGCAGCTTAGGAGGGGTGGTCAATGAGCAGTTCTTC.

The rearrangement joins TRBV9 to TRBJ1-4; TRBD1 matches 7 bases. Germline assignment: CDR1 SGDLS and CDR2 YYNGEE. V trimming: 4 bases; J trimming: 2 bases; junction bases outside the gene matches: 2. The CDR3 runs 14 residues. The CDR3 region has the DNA TGTGCCAGCAGCTCAGGGGGGACTAATGAAAAACTGTTTTTT. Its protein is CASSSGGTNEKLFF.

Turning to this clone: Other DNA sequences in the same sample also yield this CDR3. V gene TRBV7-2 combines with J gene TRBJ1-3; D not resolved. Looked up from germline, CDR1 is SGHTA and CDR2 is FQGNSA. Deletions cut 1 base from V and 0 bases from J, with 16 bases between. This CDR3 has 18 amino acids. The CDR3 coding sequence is TGTGCCAGCAGCTTAGGCCCACCCGCAACTGTCTCTGGAAACACCATATATTTT. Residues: CASSLGPPATVSGNTIYF.

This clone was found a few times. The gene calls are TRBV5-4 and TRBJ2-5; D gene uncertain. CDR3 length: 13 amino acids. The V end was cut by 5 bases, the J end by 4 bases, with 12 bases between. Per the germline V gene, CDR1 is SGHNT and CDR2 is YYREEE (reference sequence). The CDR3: CASRLNGGETQYF. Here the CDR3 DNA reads TGTGCCAGCAGACTGAATGGCGGAGAGACCCAGTACTTC.

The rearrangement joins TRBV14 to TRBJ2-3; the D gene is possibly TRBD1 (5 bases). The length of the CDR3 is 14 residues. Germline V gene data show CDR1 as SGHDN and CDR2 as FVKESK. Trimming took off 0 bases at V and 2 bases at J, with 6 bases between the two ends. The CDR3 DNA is TGTGCCAGCAGCCAAGAGGGGCTCACAGATACGCAGTATTTT. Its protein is CASSQEGLTDTQYF.

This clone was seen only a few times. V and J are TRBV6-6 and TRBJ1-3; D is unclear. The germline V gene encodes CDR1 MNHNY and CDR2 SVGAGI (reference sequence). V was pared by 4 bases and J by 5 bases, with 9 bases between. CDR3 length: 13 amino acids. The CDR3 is CASSSGGRNTIYF. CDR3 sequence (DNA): TGTGCCAGCAGTTCCGGAGGGAGAAACACCATATATTTT.

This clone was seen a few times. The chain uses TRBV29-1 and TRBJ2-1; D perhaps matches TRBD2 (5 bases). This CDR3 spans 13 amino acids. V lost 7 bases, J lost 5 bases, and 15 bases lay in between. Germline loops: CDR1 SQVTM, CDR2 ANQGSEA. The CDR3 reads CSAEVARDNEQFF. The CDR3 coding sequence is TGCAGCGCTGAGGTTGCGCGGGACAATGAGCAGTTCTTC.

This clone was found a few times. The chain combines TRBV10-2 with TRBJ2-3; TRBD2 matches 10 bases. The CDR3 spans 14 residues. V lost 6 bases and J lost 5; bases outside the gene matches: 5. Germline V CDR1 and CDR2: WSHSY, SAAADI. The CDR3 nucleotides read TGCGCCAGCAGAGGACTAGCGGAGGGAGATACGCAGTATTTT. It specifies CASRGLAEGDTQYF.

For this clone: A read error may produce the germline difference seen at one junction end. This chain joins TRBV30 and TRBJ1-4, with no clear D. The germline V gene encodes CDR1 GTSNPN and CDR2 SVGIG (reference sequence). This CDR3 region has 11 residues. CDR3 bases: TGTGCCTGGAGCCCTAATGAAAGACTGTTTTTT. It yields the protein CAWSPNERLFF.

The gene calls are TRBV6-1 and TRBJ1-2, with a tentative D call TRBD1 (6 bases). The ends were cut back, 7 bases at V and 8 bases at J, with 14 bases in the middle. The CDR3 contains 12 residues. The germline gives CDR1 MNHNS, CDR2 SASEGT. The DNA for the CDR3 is TGTGCCAGCACTGCGGGACATAAGGGCTACACCTTC. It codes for CASTAGHKGYTF.

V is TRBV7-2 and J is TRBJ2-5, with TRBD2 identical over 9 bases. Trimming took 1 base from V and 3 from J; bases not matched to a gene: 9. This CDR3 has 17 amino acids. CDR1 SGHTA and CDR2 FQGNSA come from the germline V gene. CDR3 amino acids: CASSLVAGARPKETQYF. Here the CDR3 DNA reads TGTGCCAGCAGCTTAGTAGCGGGGGCCCGTCCTAAAGAGACCCAGTACTTC.

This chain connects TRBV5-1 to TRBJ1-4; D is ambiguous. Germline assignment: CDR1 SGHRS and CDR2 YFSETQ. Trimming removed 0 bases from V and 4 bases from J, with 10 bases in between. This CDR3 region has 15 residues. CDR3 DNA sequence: TGCGCCAGCAGCTTGGAGGGCAGACATAATGAAAAACTGTTTTTT. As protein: CASSLEGRHNEKLFF.

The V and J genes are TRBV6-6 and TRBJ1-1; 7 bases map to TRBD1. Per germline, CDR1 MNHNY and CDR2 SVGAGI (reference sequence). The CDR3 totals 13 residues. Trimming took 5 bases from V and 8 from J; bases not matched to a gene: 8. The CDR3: CASSHTGASEAFF. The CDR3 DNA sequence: TGTGCCAGCAGTCATACAGGGGCGTCCGAAGCTTTCTTT.

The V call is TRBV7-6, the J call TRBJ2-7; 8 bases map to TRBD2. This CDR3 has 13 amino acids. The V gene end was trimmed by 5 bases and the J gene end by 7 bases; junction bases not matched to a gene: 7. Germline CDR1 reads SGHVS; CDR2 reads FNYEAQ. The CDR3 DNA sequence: TGTGCCAGCAGCCCCCGGGGGGGGGAAGAGCAGTACTTC. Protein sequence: CASSPRGGEEQYF.

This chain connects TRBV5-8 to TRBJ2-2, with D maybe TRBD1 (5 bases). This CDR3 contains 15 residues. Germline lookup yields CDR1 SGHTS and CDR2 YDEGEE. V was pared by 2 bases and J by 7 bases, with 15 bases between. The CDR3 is CASSLGVRVVGELFF. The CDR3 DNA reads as TGTGCCAGCAGCTTAGGCGTCAGGGTTGTCGGGGAGCTGTTTTTT.

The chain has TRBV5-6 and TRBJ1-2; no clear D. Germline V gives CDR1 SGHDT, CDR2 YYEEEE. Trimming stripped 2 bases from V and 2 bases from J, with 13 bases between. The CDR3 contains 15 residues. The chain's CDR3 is CASSLLPPGNYGYTF. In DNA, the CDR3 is TGTGCCAGCAGCTTACTCCCCCCCGGGAACTATGGCTACACCTTC.

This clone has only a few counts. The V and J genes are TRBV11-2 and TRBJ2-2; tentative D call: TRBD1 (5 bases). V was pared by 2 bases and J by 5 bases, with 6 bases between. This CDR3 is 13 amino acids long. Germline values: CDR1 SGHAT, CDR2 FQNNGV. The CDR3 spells CASSLRQTGELFF. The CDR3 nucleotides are TGTGCCAGCAGCTTACGACAGACCGGGGAGCTGTTTTTT.

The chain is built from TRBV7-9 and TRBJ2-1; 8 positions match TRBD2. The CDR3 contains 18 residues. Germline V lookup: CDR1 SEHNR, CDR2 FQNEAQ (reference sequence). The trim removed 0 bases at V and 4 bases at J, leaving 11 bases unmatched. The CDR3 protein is CASSLASGGLLGYNEQFF. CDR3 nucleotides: TGTGCCAGCAGCTTAGCGAGCGGGGGCCTCCTTGGGTACAATGAGCAGTTCTTC. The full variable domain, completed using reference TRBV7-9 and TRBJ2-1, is DTGVSQNPRHKITKRGQNVTFRCDPISEHNRLYWYRQTLGQGPEFLTYFQNEAQLEKSRLLSDRFSAERPKGSFSTLEIQRTEQGDSAMYLCASSLASGGLLGYNEQFFGPGTRLTVL.

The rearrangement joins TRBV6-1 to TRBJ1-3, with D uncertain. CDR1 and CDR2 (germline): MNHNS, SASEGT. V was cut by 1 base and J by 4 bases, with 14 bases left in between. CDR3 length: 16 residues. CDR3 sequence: CASSEEAGVAGNTIYF. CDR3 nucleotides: TGTGCCAGCAGTGAAGAGGCCGGGGTTGCAGGAAACACCATATATTTT.

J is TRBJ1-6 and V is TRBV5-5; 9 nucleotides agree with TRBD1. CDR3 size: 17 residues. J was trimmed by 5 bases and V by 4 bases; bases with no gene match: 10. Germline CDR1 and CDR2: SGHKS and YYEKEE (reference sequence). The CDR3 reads CASSLATGGRNNSPLHF. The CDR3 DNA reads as TGTGCCAGCAGCCTTGCGACAGGGGGTAGAAATAATTCACCCCTCCACTTT.

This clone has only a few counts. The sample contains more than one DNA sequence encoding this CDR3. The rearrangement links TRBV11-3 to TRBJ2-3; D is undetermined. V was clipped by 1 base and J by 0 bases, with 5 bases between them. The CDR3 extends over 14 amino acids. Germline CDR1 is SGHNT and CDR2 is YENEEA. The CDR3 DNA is TGTGCCAGCAGCTTAGGTCGTAGCACAGATACGCAGTATTTT. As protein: CASSLGRSTDTQYF.